This entry features one T cell receptor beta chain sequence. Sequencing was performed with immunoSEQ multiplex PCR; in TCRdb, only in-frame clones are kept and a portion is missing. The data contain fewer than 400,000 clones, 75% to 90% of them singletons. Germline values: CDR1 KGHSH, CDR2 LQKENI. The CDR3 totals 13 residues. With V trimmed by 6 bases and J by 5 bases, 2 bases remained unmatched. The data are from a study of blood T cell repertoires in COVID-19. This chain connects TRBV18 to TRBJ2-5; 11 bases map to TRBD1. The sample taken for sequencing was PBMCs or T cells enriched from blood (not recorded which). The sequence derives from a man aged 55 to 70 who had recovered from COVID-19. The CDR3 region is CASSGQGGETQYF. The CDR3 DNA follows: TGTGCCAGCTCGGGACAGGGGGGCGAGACCCAGTACTTC.